Given below is one T cell receptor beta chain in context. No antigen is known for it. There are no base qualities to consult, and no much larger clone falls within one base. These data belong to a study of patients and donors after allogeneic stem cell transplantation (dated by TCRdb to about 2020). CDR1 and CDR2 (SEHNR, FQNEAQ) derive from the germline V gene (reference sequence). V is cut by 0 bases and J by 6 bases, and the space between the germline ends is 8 bases. Taken from cysteine to phenylalanine, the CDR3 has 14 residues. Left in the record is the CDR3 DNA by itself, 42 bases read in frame from the first base. Receptors were amplified or captured by RT-PCR. The sequencing machine was a NextSeq 550. The public sequencing data were trimmed at Q25 with fastp and processed into clonotypes with MiXCR by TCRdb, which kept only in-frame beta chains. Rows matching on CDR3 protein sequence are summarized as one entry with the most common DNA and genes. In this sample the table shows some 200,000 distinct CDR3 sequences, roughly two fifths of which occur a single time. The leading ten clones occupy 33% of the sample.

The source is a human donor who was either an allogeneic HSCT recipient or a stem cell or donor lymphocyte infusion donor (not recorded which). It is not recorded whose cells these are; they may come from a transplant donor. The sequenced sample was blood, either unsorted or a sorted T cell fraction (not recorded which). This receptor chain uses TRBV7-9 and TRBJ2-2; a confident D gene designation cannot be given. The CDR3 protein is CASSLAGRAGELFF. The base sequence is TGTGCCAGCAGCTTAGCCGGTCGTGCCGGGGAGCTGTTTTTT. Outside the CDR3, residues come from the reference TRBV7-9 and TRBJ2-2 proteins, so the full variable domain is: DTGVSQNPRHKITKRGQNVTFRCDPISEHNRLYWYRQTLGQGPEFLTYFQNEAQLEKSRLLSDRFSAERPKGSFSTLEIQRTEQGDSAMYLCASSLAGRAGELFFGEGSRLTVL.